One sample yielded the 11 T cell receptor beta chains listed below, sequenced in a study of OX40 agonist ivuxolimab in advanced cancers. Assay: immunoSEQ multiplex PCR; the TCRdb copy retains only in-frame clones and omits some. This sample has under 100,000 clones, with about 88% found just once. The sample here was CD4+ or CD8+ T cells sorted from blood, taken in a trial of the OX40 agonist ivuxolimab. These receptors were collected from an adult with an advanced solid tumor such as melanoma, head and neck, liver or kidney cancer.

V is TRBV6-1 and J is TRBJ1-1; D ambiguous. The CDR3 has 13 residues. V gave up 2 bases and J gave up 7 bases, with 11 bases separating them. Germline V gene lookup returns CDR1 MNHNS and CDR2 SASEGT. As DNA, the CDR3 is TGTGCCAGCAGTGAATATAGGACCTTTGAAGCTTTCTTT. Residues: CASSEYRTFEAFF.

The CDR3, as DNA: TGTGCCAGCAGCTTGGCTGGGGCCAACGTCCTGACTTTC. This codes for CASSLAGANVLTF. This rearrangement joins TRBV5-4 to TRBJ2-6; no clear D. This CDR3 has 13 amino acids. The germline CDR1 and CDR2 sequences are SGHNT and YYREEE (reference sequence). The V and J ends lost 0 bases and 2 bases respectively, with 0 bases between them.

The chain couples TRBV4-3 to TRBJ1-4, with 11 bases identical to TRBD1. The CDR3 has 18 residues. The ends lost 4 bases at V and 6 bases at J; junction bases unmatched: 13. From germline, CDR1 is LGHNA and CDR2 YSLEER. The CDR3 here is CASSPNPRTGGLYEKLFF. CDR3 nucleotide sequence: TGCGCCAGCAGCCCTAATCCCAGGACAGGGGGCTTATATGAAAAACTGTTTTTT.

The chain combines TRBV5-1 with TRBJ1-1; D gene ambiguous. Germline V lookup: CDR1 SGHRS, CDR2 YFSETQ. Trimming pared 0 bases from V and 0 bases from J, leaving 6 bases between. This CDR3 comprises 14 residues. The CDR3 reads CASSLVFVNTEAFF. The DNA for the CDR3 is TGCGCCAGCAGCTTGGTATTTGTGAACACTGAAGCTTTCTTT.

The chain has TRBV19 and TRBJ2-7, with 11 bases fitting TRBD1. With 5 bases clipped from V and 5 bases from J, the junction kept 8 bases outside the gene matches. The germline CDR1 and CDR2 sequences are LNHDA and SQIVND (reference sequence). This CDR3 is built from 15 residues. The CDR3 sequence is CASSSRTGGKDEQYF. In DNA form, the CDR3 reads TGTGCCAGTAGTTCCCGGACAGGGGGCAAGGACGAGCAGTACTTC.

This clone is a singleton in its sample. The gene calls are TRBV28 and TRBJ1-1; D may be TRBD1 (6 bases). This CDR3 has 12 residues. V dropped 6 bases and J dropped 12 bases, with 17 bases sitting between them. Germline assignment: CDR1 MDHEN and CDR2 SYDVKM. CDR3 amino acids: CASRSGGQGTFF. CDR3 DNA sequence: TGTGCCAGCAGGTCCGGGGGGCAGGGGACTTTCTTT.

V gene TRBV10-3 combines with J gene TRBJ1-6; the D is unclear. This CDR3 contains 15 residues. Germline V gene data show CDR1 as ENHRY and CDR2 as SYGVKD. Trimming removed 2 bases at V and 7 bases at J, with 12 bases between. CDR3 in DNA: TGTGCCATCAGTGAGAGGGAGCCGCAGAATTCACCCCTCCACTTT. It encodes CAISEREPQNSPLHF.

This clone was recorded once. The chain carries TRBV4-3 and TRBJ1-4; no firm D call. V dropped 0 bases and J dropped 4 bases, with 9 bases sitting between them. Germline V gene sequence: CDR1 LGHNA, CDR2 YSLEER. The CDR3 spans 15 residues. The CDR3 protein is CASSQESGDNEKLFF. The CDR3 nucleotides read TGCGCCAGCAGCCAAGAGTCGGGAGATAATGAAAAACTGTTTTTT.

Notes on this clone: An end of the junction does not agree with germline; a read error may underlie this. Other nucleotide sequences in the sample specify the same CDR3. The rearrangement uses TRBV7-8 and TRBJ2-7, with a possible D match to TRBD2 (6 bases). The CDR3 is 15 amino acids. The germline gives CDR1 SGHVS, CDR2 FQNEAQ. The CDR3 nucleotides are TGCGCCAGCAGCTTAGCGGAGGCGGTCTCCTACGAGCAGTACTTC. It specifies CASSLAEAVSYEQYF.

The chain joins TRBV15 to TRBJ2-5; 8 bases match TRBD2. The germline CDR1 and CDR2 sequences are LNHNV and YYDKDF (reference sequence). Trimming took 3 bases from V and 5 from J; bases not matched to a gene: 11. The CDR3 is made up of 16 amino acids. The CDR3 loop is CATSSDLGREVETQYF. In DNA, the CDR3 is TGTGCCACCAGCAGCGATCTAGGGCGGGAGGTTGAGACCCAGTACTTC.

The rearrangement uses TRBV18 and TRBJ2-5, with D maybe TRBD2 (5 bases). The CDR3 covers 14 residues. The germline CDR1 and CDR2 sequences are KGHSH and LQKENI. Trimming stripped 0 bases from V and 5 bases from J, with 10 bases between. The CDR3 bases are TGTGCCAGCTCACCACCCCTCGGCGGGGAGACCCAGTACTTC. This encodes CASSPPLGGETQYF.